This TCR beta chain was captured in a study of graft-versus-host responses after intestinal transplantation. Study in general: Anti-thymocyte globulin was used for induction in all recipients, who then took tacrolimus and steroids for roughly 3 years. Study-wide results and caveats: Some patients had graft-donor T cell macrochimerism. In their allografts, the ratios of graft-versus-host to host-versus-graft T cell clones were high.

In regard to this clone: Its antigen is unidentified.

TCRdb keeps only in-frame clones here, not all; method: immunoSEQ multiplex PCR. Among about 39,000 clones listed, 93% were seen once. This specimen was unstimulated CD8+ T cells sorted from spleen or lymph node cells, taken before transplant. The clonotype was recovered from a human donor who was the organ donor for an intestinal transplant.

The DNA for the CDR3 is TGCGCCAGCAGCCAAGATCTTGGGACTAGCGGGAACTACGAGCAGTACTTC. Its protein is CASSQDLGTSGNYEQYF. V and J are TRBV4-3 and TRBJ2-7; 13 bases align to TRBD2. The V and J ends lost 0 bases and 3 bases, in that order; junction bases with no gene match: 5. The CDR3 contains 17 residues. The germline CDR1 and CDR2 sequences are LGHNA and YSLEER.